The rows below give T cell receptor beta chains drawn from one sample of a study of T cells in Graves' hyperthyroidism and ophthalmopathy. TCRdb analysed the multiplex PCR reads with MiXCR anew, one entry per CDR3 protein. The data hold roughly 100,000 distinct CDR3 sequences, with about 50% observed a single time. The sequenced sample consisted of blood. The origin of the receptors is a man in his forties or fifties with Graves' hyperthyroidism. Both conserved end residues are part of each CDR3. D genes are given only for firm matches. Size is omitted from some rows. Given values are once, few, many or a class for expanded clones.

cdr3_nt cdr3_aa j_call cdr3_length v_call d_call clone_size
TGTGCCACCAGCAGGGGACGGACGCTAACAAACACTGAAGCTTTCTTT CATSRGRTLTNTEAFF TRBJ1-1 16 TRBV15 NA many
TGCAGCGTGAGCTGGGGGGGACAGCGGAACACTGAAGCTTTCTTT CSVSWGGQRNTEAFF TRBJ1-1 15 TRBV29-1 TRBD1 NA
TGCGCCAGCAGCCTAGGACTAGTTTGGACAGATACGCAGTATTTT CASSLGLVWTDTQYF TRBJ2-3 15 TRBV4-1 TRBD2 NA
TGTGCCAGCAGCCCGCCCGGGACAGGGTCCACCGGGGAGCTGTTTTTT CASSPPGTGSTGELFF TRBJ2-2 16 TRBV2 TRBD1 NA
TGCAGTGCTAGAGATTCGGGAGACTCCTATAATTCACCCCTCCACTTT CSARDSGDSYNSPLHF TRBJ1-6 16 TRBV20-1 NA many
TGTGCCAGCAGCTTCCCAGGGACTAGCACAGATACGCAGTATTTT CASSFPGTSTDTQYF TRBJ2-3 15 TRBV5-6 NA many
TGTGCCAGCGGACACTACACCGGGACAGGGAGCACTGAAGCTTTCTTT CASGHYTGTGSTEAFF TRBJ1-1 16 TRBV7-3 TRBD1 NA
TGTGCCAGCGCGGGGCACAATGAGCAGTTCTTC CASAGHNEQFF TRBJ2-1 11 TRBV2 NA NA
TGCGCCAGCAGCCAAGTGGGCCGGGATTCCTCTAGCAATCAGCCCCAGCATTTT CASSQVGRDSSSNQPQHF TRBJ1-5 18 TRBV7-6 NA NA
TGTGCCAGCAGCGTACAGGGTGGAAACACCATATATTTT CASSVQGGNTIYF TRBJ1-3 13 TRBV7-2 NA many
TGCAGTGCTTCTCGGAGGGGGGGGACCCAGTACTTC CSASRRGGTQYF TRBJ2-5 12 TRBV20-1 NA many
TGTGCCAGCAGCCAGGCAATGGGAGAGACCCAGTACTTC CASSQAMGETQYF TRBJ2-5 13 TRBV3-1 NA NA
TGCAGTGCTAGAGGACAGGACTATCAGCCCCAGCAGTACTTC CSARGQDYQPQQYF TRBJ2-5 14 TRBV20-1 NA NA
TGCAGTGCTAGGGGGACAGGGTTCGACGAGCAGTACTTC CSARGTGFDEQYF TRBJ2-7 13 TRBV20-1 TRBD1 NA
TGTGCCAGCAGCCAAGTAATCGATGAAAAACTGTTTTTT CASSQVIDEKLFF TRBJ1-4 13 TRBV4-2 NA many